A selection of T cell receptor beta chains follows, all from one sample in a study of blood T cell repertoires in COVID-19. The protocol was immunoSEQ multiplex PCR, while the TCRdb copy is restricted to in-frame clones and leaves out a portion. The sample holds about 120,000 clones, roughly 84% seen once. Sequencing was carried out using peripheral blood. The receptors were sampled from a woman between 70 and 85 years old with acute or convalescent COVID-19. Both conserved end residues are part of each CDR3. A D gene is named only where the DNA matches it firmly. Where a row states a size, it is once, few, many or the class of an expanded clone; other rows omit it.

.	TRBJ2-2	TRBV11-2	.	TGTGCCAGCAGCCGATCCGGAGGAACCGGGGAGCTGTTTTTT	CASSRSGGTGELFF
.	TRBJ1-5	TRBV13	.	TGTGCCAGCAGCTTAGGAGGGCGGGATCAGCCCCAGCATTTT	CASSLGGRDQPQHF
few	TRBJ2-5	TRBV2	.	TGTGCCAGCAGTGAAGGCGCGACTACAGAGACCCAGTACTTC	CASSEGATTETQYF
.	TRBJ1-2	TRBV5-1	.	TGCGCCAGCAGTTGGAACCCGGAGGGGAGCTATGGCTACACCTTC	CASSWNPEGSYGYTF
.	TRBJ2-7	TRBV5-4	.	TGTGCCAGCAGCTCCGGACTACAGTACGAGCAGTACTTC	CASSSGLQYEQYF
.	TRBJ2-5	TRBV27	.	TGTGCCAGCAGTTCCCCAGCGCGGGGCGGTCGAGAGACCCAGTACTTC	CASSSPARGGRETQYF
.	TRBJ2-5	TRBV3-1/TRBV3-2	.	TGTGCCAGCAGCCAACTTAGCTCACCTCCTCAAGAGACCCAGTACTTC	CASSQLSSPPQETQYF
.	TRBJ1-2	TRBV5-1	TRBD1	TGCGCCAGCAGCCAACAGGGGGCCGAGGGCTACACCTTC	CASSQQGAEGYTF
.	TRBJ1-1	TRBV5-1	.	TGCGCCAGCAGCTTGGAGACTGTCACTGAAGCTTTCTTT	CASSLETVTEAFF
.	TRBJ2-2	TRBV27	.	TGTGCCAGCAGTACCTGGAACCTGGGCAAAGGGGCCGGGGAGCTGTTTTTT	CASSTWNLGKGAGELFF
few	TRBJ2-6	TRBV5-1	.	TGCGCCAGCAGCTTGGGGTCCGCGGGGGCCAACGTCCTGACTTTC	CASSLGSAGANVLTF
.	TRBJ1-2	TRBV12-3/TRBV12-4	.	TGTGCCAGCAGTTTAAGGGGGACCTATGGCTACACCTTC	CASSLRGTYGYTF